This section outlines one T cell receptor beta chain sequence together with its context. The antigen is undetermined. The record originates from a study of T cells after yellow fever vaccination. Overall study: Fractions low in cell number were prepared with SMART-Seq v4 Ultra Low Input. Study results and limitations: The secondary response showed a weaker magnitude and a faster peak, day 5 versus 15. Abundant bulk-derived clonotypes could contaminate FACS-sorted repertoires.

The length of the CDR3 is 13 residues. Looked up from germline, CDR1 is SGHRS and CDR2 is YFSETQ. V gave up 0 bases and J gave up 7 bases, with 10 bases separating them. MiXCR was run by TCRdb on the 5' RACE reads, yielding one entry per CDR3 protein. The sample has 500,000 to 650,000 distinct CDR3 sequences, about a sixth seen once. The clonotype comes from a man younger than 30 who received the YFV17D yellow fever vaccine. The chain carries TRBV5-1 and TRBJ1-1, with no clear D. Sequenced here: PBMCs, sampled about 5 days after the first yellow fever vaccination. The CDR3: CASSLAEGLEAFF. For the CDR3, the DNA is TGCGCCAGCAGCTTGGCGGAGGGCCTTGAAGCTTTCTTT.